These T cell receptor beta chains were read from a single sample in a study of beta chain features in type 1 diabetes. Produced via immunoSEQ multiplex PCR; TCRdb's table is partial and in-frame only. The sample lists more than 150,000 clones, about 13% seen once, with approximately 0.64% in the top ten. Sequenced sample: central memory CD4+ T cells from blood. The receptors shown here come from a woman between 18 and 30 years old in good health. CDR3s include the opening cysteine and the closing phenylalanine or tryptophan. The order of the fields is clone size, D gene, J gene, V gene, CDR3 DNA, CDR3 protein. D genes are given only for firm matches. Some rows have no size entry. The others give once, few or many, or a class for an expanded clone.

abundance: few
d_gene: TRBD2
j_gene: TRBJ2-1
v_gene: TRBV11-2
CDR3nt: TGTGCCAGCAGCCCCACCGGACTAGCGGGAAAGTACAATGAGCAGTTCTTC
CDR3aa: CASSPTGLAGKYNEQFF

abundance: few
d_gene: NA
j_gene: TRBJ2-7
v_gene: TRBV2
CDR3nt: TGTGCCAGCAGTCCAACGGTTAGGGGCGGCGAGCAGTACTTC
CDR3aa: CASSPTVRGGEQYF

abundance: few
d_gene: NA
j_gene: TRBJ2-6
v_gene: TRBV10-3
CDR3nt: TGTGCCAGCAGTTACTCGACAGTGCCTGGGGCCAACGTCCTGACTTTC
CDR3aa: CASSYSTVPGANVLTF

abundance: NA
d_gene: TRBD2
j_gene: TRBJ2-1
v_gene: TRBV12-5
CDR3nt: TGTGCTAGTGGTCGAGACGGCGGGAGTCTGGGAGAGCAGTTCTTC
CDR3aa: CASGRDGGSLGEQFF

abundance: NA
d_gene: NA
j_gene: TRBJ1-1
v_gene: TRBV29-1
CDR3nt: TGCAGCGTTGCGGGGTGGGGAAACACTGAAGCTTTCTTT
CDR3aa: CSVAGWGNTEAFF

abundance: NA
d_gene: TRBD1
j_gene: TRBJ2-4
v_gene: TRBV19
CDR3nt: TGTGCCACCTCTACAGGGGCTAAAAACATTCAGTACTTC
CDR3aa: CATSTGAKNIQYF

abundance: few
d_gene: TRBD1
j_gene: TRBJ1-1
v_gene: TRBV6-5
CDR3nt: TGTGCCAGCAGCCGGGGACAGCACACTGAAGCTTTCTTT
CDR3aa: CASSRGQHTEAFF

abundance: NA
d_gene: TRBD2
j_gene: TRBJ2-3
v_gene: TRBV30
CDR3nt: TGTGCCTGGAGCCCCCGGGGGGGCACAGATACGCAGTATTTT
CDR3aa: CAWSPRGGTDTQYF

abundance: few
d_gene: TRBD1
j_gene: TRBJ2-2
v_gene: TRBV4-3
CDR3nt: TGCGCCAGCGCCCGACAGGGGGCCAACACCGGGGAGCTGTTTTTT
CDR3aa: CASARQGANTGELFF

abundance: NA
d_gene: TRBD1
j_gene: TRBJ2-7
v_gene: TRBV7-2
CDR3nt: TGTGCCAGCAGCACACGACAGGGAACGGATGGGCAGTACTTC
CDR3aa: CASSTRQGTDGQYF

abundance: few
d_gene: NA
j_gene: TRBJ2-1
v_gene: TRBV27
CDR3nt: TGTGCCAGCAGTACCGCAGGGTCCTACAATGAGCAGTTCTTC
CDR3aa: CASSTAGSYNEQFF

abundance: NA
d_gene: TRBD2
j_gene: TRBJ2-1
v_gene: TRBV30
CDR3nt: TGTGCCTGGAGAGTCAGCGGGGCCTACAATGAGCAGTTCTTC
CDR3aa: CAWRVSGAYNEQFF

abundance: NA
d_gene: TRBD1
j_gene: TRBJ1-5
v_gene: TRBV7-9
CDR3nt: TGTGCCAGCAGCCAGTCGACAGGGAACGGAAATCAGCCCCAGCATTTT
CDR3aa: CASSQSTGNGNQPQHF

abundance: NA
d_gene: NA
j_gene: TRBJ2-3
v_gene: TRBV11-2
CDR3nt: TGTGCCAGCAGCTTCACAGGGAGCACAGATACGCAGTGTTTT
CDR3aa: CASSFTGSTDTQCF

abundance: few
d_gene: NA
j_gene: TRBJ1-4
v_gene: TRBV7-9
CDR3nt: TGTGCCAGCAGCTTGAACAGGGTGATACGAGGCCGGACTAATGAAAAACTGTTTTTT
CDR3aa: CASSLNRVIRGRTNEKLFF

abundance: NA
d_gene: NA
j_gene: TRBJ1-5
v_gene: TRBV7-9
CDR3nt: TGTGCCAGCAGCTTCGGGTGGACAGCGAATCAGCCCCAGCATTTT
CDR3aa: CASSFGWTANQPQHF

abundance: NA
d_gene: TRBD2
j_gene: TRBJ2-5
v_gene: TRBV30
CDR3nt: TGTGCCTGGACTCTTGGGACTAGAGAGACCCAGTACTTC
CDR3aa: CAWTLGTRETQYF

abundance: few
d_gene: NA
j_gene: TRBJ2-6
v_gene: TRBV2
CDR3nt: TGTGCCAGCAGTGAGGAGCGGGTCAGGTCTGGGGCCAACGTCCTGACTTTC
CDR3aa: CASSEERVRSGANVLTF

abundance: few
d_gene: NA
j_gene: TRBJ2-7
v_gene: TRBV27
CDR3nt: TGTGCCAGCAGTTTCCAGCAGGCGGAGGACGAGCAGTACTTC
CDR3aa: CASSFQQAEDEQYF

abundance: few
d_gene: NA
j_gene: TRBJ2-2
v_gene: TRBV9
CDR3nt: TGTGCCAGCAGCGTAAGGGAATTAGTGGGAGGCACCGGGGAGCTGTTTTTT
CDR3aa: CASSVRELVGGTGELFF

abundance: few
d_gene: NA
j_gene: TRBJ2-1
v_gene: TRBV30
CDR3nt: TGTGCCTGGGACAACAGGGGGGGAAATGAGCAGTTCTTC
CDR3aa: CAWDNRGGNEQFF

abundance: many
d_gene: NA
j_gene: TRBJ2-3
v_gene: TRBV5-1
CDR3nt: TGCGCCAGCAGCGAGGTCACAGATACGCAGTATTTT
CDR3aa: CASSEVTDTQYF

abundance: few
d_gene: TRBD1
j_gene: TRBJ1-5
v_gene: TRBV29-1
CDR3nt: TGCAGCGTGGTAGACAGGGGATATCAGCCCCAGCATTTT
CDR3aa: CSVVDRGYQPQHF

abundance: NA
d_gene: TRBD2
j_gene: TRBJ2-7
v_gene: TRBV5-4
CDR3nt: TGTGCCAGCAGCTTGGGGGGACTAGCGGGTCTCGGGCGCGGGGAGCAGTACTTC
CDR3aa: CASSLGGLAGLGRGEQYF

abundance: NA
d_gene: NA
j_gene: TRBJ2-6
v_gene: TRBV4-1
CDR3nt: TGCGCCAGCAGCCAGGCTTCCTACGGGGGTGCTGGGGCCAACGTCCTGACTTTC
CDR3aa: CASSQASYGGAGANVLTF

abundance: few
d_gene: TRBD1
j_gene: TRBJ1-5
v_gene: TRBV29-1
CDR3nt: TGCAGCGTAGCGACAGGGCTAAATCAGCCCCAGCATTTT
CDR3aa: CSVATGLNQPQHF

abundance: NA
d_gene: NA
j_gene: TRBJ1-2
v_gene: TRBV7-9
CDR3nt: TGTGCCAGCAGCTTCGAATTCCGGTACGGCTACACCTTC
CDR3aa: CASSFEFRYGYTF

abundance: few
d_gene: NA
j_gene: TRBJ2-6
v_gene: TRBV5-4
CDR3nt: TGTGCCAGCAGCTTCCTCTCTGGGGCCAACGTCCTGACTTTC
CDR3aa: CASSFLSGANVLTF

abundance: NA
d_gene: TRBD2
j_gene: TRBJ2-3
v_gene: TRBV6-5
CDR3nt: TGTGCCAGCAGCCTAGGACTAGCGGCAGATACGCAGTATTTT
CDR3aa: CASSLGLAADTQYF

abundance: NA
d_gene: TRBD1
j_gene: TRBJ1-2
v_gene: TRBV5-5
CDR3nt: TGTGCCAGCCGGGGACAGGGGGCGGCGGGCTATGGCTACACCTTC
CDR3aa: CASRGQGAAGYGYTF

abundance: NA
d_gene: TRBD1
j_gene: TRBJ2-4
v_gene: TRBV28
CDR3nt: TGTGCCAGCAGCGAACAGGGGAAAGCCAAAAACATTCAGTACTTC
CDR3aa: CASSEQGKAKNIQYF

abundance: NA
d_gene: TRBD1
j_gene: TRBJ2-5
v_gene: TRBV10-3
CDR3nt: TGTGCCATCAGTGCCCGGGGACAGGGTGTGGAGACCCAGTACTTC
CDR3aa: CAISARGQGVETQYF

abundance: few
d_gene: NA
j_gene: TRBJ2-6
v_gene: TRBV30
CDR3nt: TGTGCCTCTGGACAGCTCTCTGGGGCCAACGTCCTGACTTTC
CDR3aa: CASGQLSGANVLTF

abundance: NA
d_gene: TRBD1
j_gene: TRBJ2-5
v_gene: TRBV7-2
CDR3nt: TGTGCCAGCAGCTCGAACAGGGGCCCGGAGACCCAGTACTTC
CDR3aa: CASSSNRGPETQYF

abundance: few
d_gene: NA
j_gene: TRBJ2-2
v_gene: TRBV28
CDR3nt: TGTGCCAGCAGTTTTAGGGGCAGGGGAACCGGGGAGCTGTTTTTT
CDR3aa: CASSFRGRGTGELFF

abundance: NA
d_gene: TRBD2
j_gene: TRBJ2-7
v_gene: TRBV28
CDR3nt: TGTGCCAGCAGTCCGACTAGCGGGAGGGCCAACACCTACGAGCAGTACTTC
CDR3aa: CASSPTSGRANTYEQYF

abundance: NA
d_gene: TRBD1
j_gene: TRBJ1-2
v_gene: TRBV7-2
CDR3nt: TGTGCCAGCAGAGGGACAGAGAGCTATGGCTACACCTTC
CDR3aa: CASRGTESYGYTF

abundance: few
d_gene: NA
j_gene: TRBJ2-3
v_gene: TRBV9
CDR3nt: TGTGCCAGCAGCGTATCGACTGGGGGCGATACGCAGTATTTT
CDR3aa: CASSVSTGGDTQYF

abundance: NA
d_gene: NA
j_gene: TRBJ2-1
v_gene: TRBV6-5
CDR3nt: TGTGCCAGCAGTTGGCGGGACTTGACTTACAATGAGCAGTTCTTC
CDR3aa: CASSWRDLTYNEQFF

abundance: NA
d_gene: TRBD2
j_gene: TRBJ2-5
v_gene: TRBV5-1
CDR3nt: TGCGCCAGCAGCCCGGGACTAGCGGTTGCGTGGGAAGAGACCCAGTACTTC
CDR3aa: CASSPGLAVAWEETQYF

abundance: NA
d_gene: NA
j_gene: TRBJ2-1
v_gene: TRBV2
CDR3nt: TGTGCCAGCTATCGGGTCAGCCTTAGGAATGAGCAGTTCTTC
CDR3aa: CASYRVSLRNEQFF

abundance: NA
d_gene: NA
j_gene: TRBJ2-7
v_gene: TRBV7-2
CDR3nt: TGTGCCAGCAGCTTAGTCCCAGGCTCCTACGAGCAGTACTTC
CDR3aa: CASSLVPGSYEQYF

abundance: NA
d_gene: TRBD2
j_gene: TRBJ2-1
v_gene: TRBV29-1
CDR3nt: TGCAGCGCCGGGGGCGGGAGGCCCTACAATGAGCAGTTCTTC
CDR3aa: CSAGGGRPYNEQFF

abundance: few
d_gene: NA
j_gene: TRBJ1-2
v_gene: TRBV28
CDR3nt: TGTGCCAGCAGCTCGGTTGGGGGCGCCTACACCTTC
CDR3aa: CASSSVGGAYTF

abundance: NA
d_gene: NA
j_gene: TRBJ2-1
v_gene: TRBV30
CDR3nt: TGTGCCTGGAGTGTTGAGGTGGGGCAGTTCTTC
CDR3aa: CAWSVEVGQFF

abundance: NA
d_gene: NA
j_gene: TRBJ1-3
v_gene: TRBV30
CDR3nt: TGTGCCAGTACAGGGTGGCATGGAAACACCATATATTTT
CDR3aa: CASTGWHGNTIYF

abundance: NA
d_gene: NA
j_gene: TRBJ1-1
v_gene: TRBV11-1
CDR3nt: TGTGCCAGCAGCTTAGGATCGGAGCGTATTAACACTGAAGCTTTCTTT
CDR3aa: CASSLGSERINTEAFF

abundance: few
d_gene: NA
j_gene: TRBJ2-1
v_gene: TRBV20-1
CDR3nt: TGCAGTGCCAACAGGGAAAGAAGGCAGTTCTTC
CDR3aa: CSANRERRQFF

abundance: NA
d_gene: NA
j_gene: TRBJ2-7
v_gene: TRBV28
CDR3nt: TGTGCCAGCGATAGGGGGGGCTCCTACGAGCAGTACTTC
CDR3aa: CASDRGGSYEQYF

abundance: NA
d_gene: TRBD2
j_gene: TRBJ2-2
v_gene: TRBV6-1
CDR3nt: TGTGCCACCCAATTGGGACTAGCGGGAGCCGGGGAGCTGTTTTTT
CDR3aa: CATQLGLAGAGELFF

abundance: few
d_gene: TRBD2
j_gene: TRBJ2-5
v_gene: TRBV9
CDR3nt: TGTGCCACCAACACCGGGACTAGCATTTGGTGGCAAGAGACCCAGTACTTC
CDR3aa: CATNTGTSIWWQETQYF

abundance: few
d_gene: TRBD1
j_gene: TRBJ1-1
v_gene: TRBV6-6
CDR3nt: TGTGCCAGCAGAGACAGGGGTCCTAGCACTGAAGCTTTCTTT
CDR3aa: CASRDRGPSTEAFF

abundance: many
d_gene: TRBD2
j_gene: TRBJ2-1
v_gene: TRBV7-9
CDR3nt: TGTGCCAGCAGCTTAGCCCAGCGGGAGAATTGGGTCTTC
CDR3aa: CASSLAQRENWVF

abundance: NA
d_gene: TRBD2
j_gene: TRBJ2-1
v_gene: TRBV5-1
CDR3nt: TGCGCCAGCAGCCTTCGACTAGCTCCCTACAATGAGCAGTTCTTC
CDR3aa: CASSLRLAPYNEQFF

abundance: few
d_gene: NA
j_gene: TRBJ2-1
v_gene: TRBV7-9
CDR3nt: TGTGCCAGCAGCTCCCCCCGGCAGGGTGGGTTCTTC
CDR3aa: CASSSPRQGGFF